A single sample is the source of the 32 T cell receptor beta chains below, sequenced in a study of T cells in Graves' hyperthyroidism and ophthalmopathy. Using RNA transcripts as the source, TCR beta CDR3 regions were amplified. The HTBI primer set drove a first-round RT-PCR of the TCR CDR3. TCRdb reprocessed the multiplex PCR reads via MiXCR and lists one record per CDR3 protein. The sample holds approximately 600,000 distinct CDR3 sequences, 20% seen once. Source material: blood. These receptors were collected from a man aged 25-45 years with Graves' ophthalmopathy.

This clonotype has just a few counts. CDR3 in DNA: TGTGCCTGGAGCCAAGCGGGAGGACACAATGAGCAGTTCTTC. Its translation is CAWSQAGGHNEQFF. V gene TRBV30 combines with J gene TRBJ2-1; TRBD2 matches at 9 bases. Trimming cost V 3 bases and J 5 bases; bases outside gene matches: 5. The germline V gene has CDR1 GTSNPN and CDR2 SVGIG (reference sequence). The CDR3 contains 14 residues.

This clonotype turned up a few times. This rearrangement joins TRBV3-1 to TRBJ1-2; D remains unclear. The CDR3 is 13 amino acids. Looked up from germline, CDR1 is LGHDT and CDR2 is YNNKEL (reference sequence). Trimming stripped 4 bases from V and 3 bases from J, with 9 bases between. In DNA, the CDR3 is TGTGCCAGCAGCCCTGTTTCATACTATGGCTACACCTTC. This sequence encodes CASSPVSYYGYTF.

This clonotype appeared many times. The chain recombines TRBV20-1 with TRBJ2-7; D is perhaps TRBD1 (7 bases). Trimming left V 6 bases short and J 3 bases short, with 18 bases between. This CDR3 is built from 14 residues. Germline CDR1 reads DFQATT; CDR2 reads SNEGSKA (reference sequence). CDR3 residues: CSAPGRDSHYEQYF. CDR3 DNA sequence: TGCAGTGCCCCCGGGCGGGACAGCCACTACGAGCAGTACTTC.

J is TRBJ2-7 and V is TRBV4-1; D is possibly TRBD1 (5 bases). Germline CDR1 MGHRA, CDR2 YSYEKL. This CDR3 region has 16 residues. V was trimmed by 4 bases and J by 6 bases, leaving 22 bases between them. For the CDR3, the DNA is TGCGCCAGCAGCCGTCAGGTATCGGACACCCTCATCGAGCAGTACTTC. Encoded protein: CASSRQVSDTLIEQYF.

The chain employs TRBV20-1 and TRBJ2-5; 13 positions match TRBD2. V was clipped by 5 bases and J by 4 bases; unmatched bases: 7. CDR3 length: 15 amino acids. Germline-derived CDR1 and CDR2 are DFQATT and SNEGSKA (reference sequence). The CDR3: CSAPRLAGGGETQYF. Written as DNA, the CDR3 is TGCAGTGCTCCCCGACTAGCGGGAGGCGGAGAGACCCAGTACTTC.

The chain combines TRBV5-1 with TRBJ1-3; 9 bases line up with TRBD1. Germline trimming cut 4 bases from V and 2 bases from J; bases unmatched to any gene: 7. This CDR3 is built from 16 residues. Germline-derived CDR1 and CDR2 are SGHRS and YFSETQ. The CDR3 DNA sequence: TGCGCCAGCAGCCTTATACAGGGGGCAACTGGAAACACCATATATTTT. Protein product: CASSLIQGATGNTIYF.

The V gene is TRBV7-9, the J gene TRBJ2-7; 10 bases agree with TRBD2. The CDR3 has 16 residues. V trimming: 0 bases; J trimming: 5 bases; junction bases outside the gene matches: 7. Germline lookup yields CDR1 SEHNR and CDR2 FQNEAQ (reference sequence). The CDR3 DNA follows: TGTGCCAGCAGCTTAGCTACAACTAGCGGGATAGACGAGCAGTACTTC. Residues: CASSLATTSGIDEQYF.

This clonotype was observed many times. The chain uses TRBV6-1 and TRBJ2-7; D is possibly TRBD2 (5 bases). Germline V CDR1 and CDR2: MNHNS, SASEGT. This CDR3 region has 14 residues. The V and J ends lost 6 bases and 7 bases respectively, with 19 bases between them. The CDR3 reads CASRVAGSPGEQYF. DNA of the CDR3: TGTGCCAGCAGGGTGGCGGGTTCGCCGGGTGAGCAGTACTTC.

This clonotype was detected a few times. The J gene is TRBJ1-3, the V gene TRBV3-1; D is perhaps TRBD1 (6 bases). The V and J ends lost 2 bases and 2 bases respectively, with 13 bases between them. The CDR3 has 16 amino acids. CDR1 is LGHDT, CDR2 YNNKEL, per germline (reference sequence). CDR3 protein: CASSQISGGPGNTIYF. As DNA, the CDR3 is TGTGCCAGCAGCCAAATATCCGGGGGGCCTGGAAACACCATATATTTT.

The table lists this clonotype with a few counts. The rearrangement joins TRBV27 to TRBJ2-7; TRBD2 matches at 9 bases. V shed 8 bases, J shed 4 bases, and the junction held 6 bases outside the gene matches. The CDR3 covers 13 residues. CDR1 is MNHEY, CDR2 SMNVEV, per germline (reference sequence). The DNA of the CDR3 is TGTGCCAGCGCATCTAGCGGGATGTACGAGCAGTACTTC. Translated, it gives CASASSGMYEQYF.

The chain combines TRBV19 with TRBJ1-2, with a tentative D call TRBD1 (5 bases). This CDR3 comprises 14 residues. Trimming stripped 1 base from V and 3 bases from J, with 9 bases between. Per the germline V gene, CDR1 is LNHDA and CDR2 is SQIVND (reference sequence). CDR3 coding DNA: TGTGCCAGTAGTATAGGGGGCTCCGACTATGGCTACACCTTC. Translated: CASSIGGSDYGYTF.

The chain has TRBV4-1 and TRBJ1-1; D not resolved. Germline CDR1 reads MGHRA; CDR2 reads YSYEKL. The CDR3 is 14 residues long. Trimming stripped 4 bases from V and 0 bases from J, with 9 bases between. CDR3 in DNA: TGCGCCAGCAGCCGGACGTTGCTGAACACTGAAGCTTTCTTT. This gives the protein CASSRTLLNTEAFF.

There are many counts of this clonotype. This rearrangement joins TRBV6-1 to TRBJ1-2; D gene uncertain. V lost 8 bases and J lost 5, with 12 bases in between. This CDR3 has 12 residues. Looked up from germline, CDR1 is MNHNS and CDR2 is SASEGT. Written as DNA, the CDR3 is TGTGCCAGCTCACCGGGAAGATATGGCTACACCTTC. Protein sequence: CASSPGRYGYTF.

The table lists this clonotype with a few counts. The chain recombines TRBV10-3 with TRBJ2-1; no clear D. Per germline, CDR1 ENHRY and CDR2 SYGVKD. Trimming took off 7 bases at V and 6 bases at J, with 7 bases between the two ends. The CDR3 length is 11 residues. The CDR3: CAIMSVNEQFF. The CDR3 DNA reads as TGTGCCATCATGAGCGTCAATGAGCAGTTCTTC.

The CDR3 region has the DNA TGCAGCGTTGAAGTTCAGGGGGATGGCATGGGGAACTATGGCTACACCTTC. It specifies CSVEVQGDGMGNYGYTF. The rearrangement uses TRBV29-1 and TRBJ1-2; 7 nucleotides match TRBD1. The junction had 13 bases not matched to a gene; V was cut back by 1 base and J by 2 bases. Germline-derived CDR1 and CDR2 are SQVTM and ANQGSEA. This CDR3 has 17 residues.

With respect to this clonotype: A much larger clone sits a single nucleotide away, making a read error possible. The chain carries TRBV4-1 and TRBJ1-5; D uncertain. The germline CDR1 and CDR2 sequences are MGHRA and YSYEKL. The CDR3 length is 14 residues. V lost 2 bases and J lost 5, with 10 bases in between. The CDR3 DNA sequence: TGCGCCAGCAGCCAAAATAACGGGTATCAGCCCCAGCATTTT. Translated: CASSQNNGYQPQHF.

About this clonotype: A much bigger clone sits one base away, suggesting this may be a read error. This chain joins TRBV20-1 and TRBJ2-7, with D perhaps given as TRBD1 or TRBD2 (5 bases each). V was trimmed by 6 bases and J by 0 bases, leaving 18 bases between them. Germline V CDR1 and CDR2: DFQATT, SNEGSKA (reference sequence). This CDR3 region has 15 residues. CDR3 loop: CSANPGTSSSYEQYF. CDR3 nucleotides: TGCAGTGCAAACCCCGGGACGTCGAGCTCCTACGAGCAGTACTTC.

This chain joins TRBV30 and TRBJ2-7; possibly TRBD2 for D (5 bases). Trimming removed 5 bases at V and 2 bases at J, with 16 bases between. The germline gives CDR1 GTSNPN, CDR2 SVGIG (reference sequence). The CDR3 is made up of 14 amino acids. The CDR3 DNA reads as TGTGCCTGGGCACGCGGGCGCGCAGCCTACGAGCAGTACTTC. Protein: CAWARGRAAYEQYF.

This clonotype was counted ten times or more. V is TRBV28 and J is TRBJ2-1, with D possibly called TRBD1 or TRBD2 (5 bases each). V was clipped by 6 bases and J by 6 bases, with 12 bases between them. From germline, CDR1 is MDHEN and CDR2 SYDVKM. The CDR3 is 13 amino acids. As DNA, the CDR3 is TGTGCCAGCAGCATGTGGGGGTTCAATGAGCAGTTCTTC. Protein: CASSMWGFNEQFF. Combining the CDR3 with reference TRBV28 and TRBJ2-1 gives the whole variable domain DVKVTQSSRYLVKRTGEKVFLECVQDMDHENMFWYRQDPGLGLRLIYFSYDVKMKEKGDIPEGYSVSREKKERFSLILESASTNQTSMYLCASSMWGFNEQFFGPGTRLTVL.

There are many counts of this clonotype. The chain combines TRBV5-1 with TRBJ1-2, with 10 positions matching TRBD1. The CDR3 contains 14 residues. Germline loops: CDR1 SGHRS, CDR2 YFSETQ. The J segment lost 7 bases and the V segment lost 4 bases, leaving 7 bases of the junction unmatched. CDR3: CASSGTTGGFGYTF. In DNA, the CDR3 is TGCGCCAGCAGCGGAACGACAGGGGGCTTTGGCTACACCTTC.

This clonotype was detected many times. V and J are TRBV6-2 or TRBV6-3 and TRBJ1-5; D not resolved. CDR3 length: 13 amino acids. Germline lookup yields CDR1 MNHEY and CDR2 SVGEGT. V was shortened by 7 bases and J by 6 bases, with 13 bases between the two germline ends. The chain's CDR3 is CASTSGSGQPQHF. CDR3 bases: TGTGCCAGCACGTCGGGGTCGGGTCAGCCCCAGCATTTT.

This clonotype appeared a few times. The chain joins TRBV20-1 to TRBJ2-3; tentatively, D is TRBD2 (5 bases). In germline, CDR1 is DFQATT, CDR2 SNEGSKA (reference sequence). V lost 3 bases to trimming and J lost 2 bases, with 18 bases between them. The CDR3 runs to 16 residues. CDR3 coding DNA: TGCAGTGCTAGGAGTCCTAGCTCGGCTCACACAGATACGCAGTATTTT. Encoded protein: CSARSPSSAHTDTQYF.

This sequence joins TRBV29-1 and TRBJ2-2, with D tentatively TRBD1 (5 bases). The CDR3 is 13 amino acids. The germline V gene encodes CDR1 SQVTM and CDR2 ANQGSEA. V shed 5 bases and J shed 4 bases, with 11 bases lying between them. CDR3 sequence: CSVTGWGTGELFF. The CDR3 DNA follows: TGCAGCGTTACAGGATGGGGCACCGGGGAGCTGTTTTTT.

This clonotype came up a few times. The genes are TRBV25-1 and TRBJ1-5; TRBD1 matches 8 bases. This CDR3 spans 16 amino acids. Looked up from germline, CDR1 is MGHDK and CDR2 is SYGVNS. After removal of 3 bases from V and 1 base from J, the junction contained 5 bases not matched to a gene. CDR3 sequence: CASSDSDRGSNQPQHF. The CDR3 DNA reads TGTGCCAGCAGTGATTCCGACAGGGGAAGCAATCAGCCCCAGCATTTT.

The chain has TRBV27 and TRBJ2-7, with 9 bases aligning to TRBD1. The CDR3 spans 16 residues. After removal of 5 bases from V and 1 base from J, the junction contained 9 bases not matched to a gene. Per the germline V gene, CDR1 is MNHEY and CDR2 is SMNVEV (reference sequence). The CDR3, as DNA: TGTGCCAGCAGTACACTCGACAGGGGGTTGTCCTACGAGCAGTACTTC. Encoded protein: CASSTLDRGLSYEQYF.

V usage is TRBV13 and J usage is TRBJ2-7, with D perhaps TRBD2 (7 bases). This CDR3 region has 20 residues. Germline V gives CDR1 PRHDT, CDR2 FYEKMQ (reference sequence). Trimming removed 8 bases at V and 0 bases at J, with 32 bases between. CDR3 DNA: TGTGCCAGCCGTGTGGGGGCCCCGGGGCTAGCGGAGGCTGACTCCTACGAGCAGTACTTC. Its protein is CASRVGAPGLAEADSYEQYF.

CDR3 loop: CASSLWGTGNEKLFF. The CDR3 DNA sequence: TGTGCCAGCAGTTTATGGGGGACGGGTAATGAAAAACTGTTTTTT. The chain is built from TRBV28 and TRBJ1-4; TRBD1 is a possible D gene (5 bases). The V gene's germline CDR1 is MDHEN and CDR2 SYDVKM. The CDR3 covers 15 residues. V was clipped by 0 bases and J by 4 bases, with 9 bases between them.

This clonotype has only a few counts. The chain couples TRBV7-9 to TRBJ2-7; a possible D gene is TRBD1 (5 bases). The CDR3 extends over 14 amino acids. Germline V CDR1 and CDR2: SEHNR, FQNEAQ (reference sequence). The V end was cut by 1 base, the J end by 6 bases, with 13 bases between. The CDR3 region has the DNA TGTGCCAGCAGCTTAGAGGGCAGGGTGAGCGAGCAGTACTTC. Translating gives CASSLEGRVSEQYF.

The V and J genes are TRBV12-5 and TRBJ1-1; 9 positions agree with TRBD1. The CDR3 consists of 14 residues. Losses at the gene ends were 7 bases for V and 1 base for J; bases not matched to a gene: 4. CDR1 and CDR2 (germline): LGHNT, FRNRAP. As DNA, the CDR3 is TGTGCTAGTGCCCCGGGACAGGGGAACACTGAAGCTTTCTTT. The encoded protein is CASAPGQGNTEAFF.

The chain combines TRBV20-1 with TRBJ2-5; 7 nucleotides align to TRBD2. V was clipped by 6 bases and J by 1 base; unmatched bases: 11. The germline V gene encodes CDR1 DFQATT and CDR2 SNEGSKA (reference sequence). This CDR3 spans 15 amino acids. In nucleotides, the CDR3 is TGCAGTGCCCTCTTTGCGGGAGATCTCCAAGAGACCCAGTACTTC. Encoded protein: CSALFAGDLQETQYF.

This clonotype was seen many times. The chain employs TRBV2 and TRBJ2-2, with 8 bases that match TRBD2. The CDR3 covers 15 residues. CDR1 and CDR2 (germline): SNHLY, FYNNEI. V shed 6 bases and J 2 bases; nucleotides not matched to a gene: 5. The CDR3 DNA follows: TGTGCCAGCAGAGGCGGACTAGCAAACACCGGGGAGCTGTTTTTT. Translation: CASRGGLANTGELFF.

The chain joins TRBV24-1 to TRBJ2-1; 8 bases map to TRBD2. CDR1 is KGHDR, CDR2 SFDVKD, per germline. The CDR3 covers 15 residues. V shed 6 bases, J shed 4 bases, and the junction held 7 bases outside the gene matches. The CDR3 bases are TGTGCCACCAGTTCCCGCGGGAGGCCTTACAATGAGCAGTTCTTC. This encodes CATSSRGRPYNEQFF.